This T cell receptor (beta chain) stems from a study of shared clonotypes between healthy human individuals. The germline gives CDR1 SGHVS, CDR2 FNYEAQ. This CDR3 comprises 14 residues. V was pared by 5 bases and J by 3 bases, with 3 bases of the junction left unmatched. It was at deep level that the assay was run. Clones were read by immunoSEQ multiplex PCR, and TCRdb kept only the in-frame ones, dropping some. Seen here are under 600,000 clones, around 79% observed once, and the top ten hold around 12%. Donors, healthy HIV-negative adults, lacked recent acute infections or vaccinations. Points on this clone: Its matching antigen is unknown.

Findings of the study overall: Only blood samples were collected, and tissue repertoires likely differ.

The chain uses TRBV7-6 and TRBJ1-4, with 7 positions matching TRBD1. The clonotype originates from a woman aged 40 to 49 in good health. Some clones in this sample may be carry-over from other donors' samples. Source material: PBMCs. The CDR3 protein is CASSPQGANEKLFF. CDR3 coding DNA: TGTGCCAGCAGCCCTCAGGGGGCTAATGAAAAACTGTTTTTT.